A selection of T cell receptor beta chains follows, all from one sample in a study of T cell responses to AZD1222 COVID-19 vaccine. Clones were sequenced by immunoSEQ multiplex PCR, and TCRdb holds only the in-frame ones, with some missing. This table has tens of thousands of clones, around four fifths appearing once. This sample comprised peripheral blood, obtained on day 0 of AZD1222 vaccination. These receptors were collected from an adult in good health. Each CDR3 is given with its conserved first and last residue. Fields, in order: J gene, clone size, D gene, V gene, CDR3 protein, CDR3 DNA. The D gene is left open where the match is weak. Size is stated for part of the rows, as once, few or many counts, or as a class when the clone is expanded.

>TRBJ2-1|NA|TRBD1|TRBV6-2/TRBV6-3
CARSVDRIYNEQFF
TGTGCCCGCAGTGTGGACAGGATCTACAATGAGCAGTTCTTC
>TRBJ1-5|NA|NA|TRBV4-3
CASSWERGSNQPQHF
TGCGCCAGCAGCTGGGAGAGGGGGAGCAATCAGCCCCAGCATTTT
>TRBJ2-5|NA|NA|TRBV19
CASSIGRPGAQYF
TGTGCCAGTAGTATAGGGCGGCCGGGGGCCCAGTACTTC
>TRBJ2-5|NA|TRBD2|TRBV2
CASEGTSGETQYF
TGTGCCAGCGAAGGGACTAGCGGTGAGACCCAGTACTTC
>TRBJ1-4|NA|NA|TRBV5-5
CASSQVNEEKLFF
TGTGCCAGCAGCCAGGTAAACGAGGAAAAACTGTTTTTT
>TRBJ2-3|NA|TRBD2|TRBV7-8
CASSPGTSGYTQYF
TGTGCCAGCAGCCCCGGGACTAGCGGATATACGCAGTATTTT
>TRBJ2-1|NA|NA|TRBV2
CASSVDRGSGEQFF
TGTGCCAGCAGTGTTGATCGGGGTTCGGGTGAGCAGTTCTTC
>TRBJ2-7|NA|NA|TRBV4-3
CASSQARGDEQYF
TGCGCCAGCAGCCAGGCCAGGGGGGACGAGCAGTACTTC
>TRBJ2-1|NA|TRBD1|TRBV9
CASSLRDRSLTYNEQFF
TGTGCCAGCAGCCTCCGGGACAGGTCGTTAACCTACAATGAGCAGTTCTTC
>TRBJ1-6|NA|NA|TRBV10-3
CAISVDWENNSPLHF
TGTGCCATCAGTGTAGATTGGGAGAATAATTCACCCCTCCACTTT
>TRBJ1-1|NA|TRBD1|TRBV5-1
CASSLQGANTEAFF
TGCGCCAGCAGCTTACAGGGGGCTAACACTGAAGCTTTCTTT
>TRBJ1-5|NA|TRBD1|TRBV27
CASSLQGQGRDQPQHF
TGTGCCAGCAGTTTACAAGGACAGGGAAGGGATCAGCCCCAGCATTTT
>TRBJ2-1|NA|NA|TRBV4-3
CASSQDYTDYNEQFF
TGCGCCAGCAGCCAAGATTATACAGATTACAATGAGCAGTTCTTC
>TRBJ1-3|once|TRBD1|TRBV7-2
CASSLPPGQSLFGNTIYF
TGTGCCAGCAGCTTACCACCGGGACAGTCTTTGTTCGGAAACACCATATATTTT
>TRBJ2-2|NA|NA|TRBV7-9
CASSLDAGDTGELFF
TGTGCCAGCAGCTTAGATGCAGGGGACACCGGGGAGCTGTTTTTT
>TRBJ1-6|few|TRBD1|TRBV6-5
CASSYSRGRRDSPLHF
TGTGCCAGCAGTTACTCCAGGGGGCGCCGTGATTCACCCCTCCACTTT
>TRBJ1-1|few|NA|TRBV5-1
CASGRGEPGTEAFF
TGCGCCAGCGGACGGGGGGAACCGGGCACTGAAGCTTTCTTT
>TRBJ2-7|NA|NA|TRBV7-9
CASSAVGARRPYEQYF
TGTGCCAGCAGCGCCGTGGGGGCGCGGAGACCCTACGAGCAGTACTTC
>TRBJ2-1|NA|NA|TRBV3-1/TRBV3-2
CASSQSPGLKDNEQFF
TGTGCCAGCAGCCAAAGCCCTGGCCTAAAGGACAATGAGCAGTTCTTC
>TRBJ1-1|few|TRBD1|TRBV19
CASSSDRGTEAFF
TGTGCCAGTAGTTCAGACAGGGGAACTGAAGCTTTCTTT
>TRBJ2-7|NA|TRBD1|TRBV18
CASSPYGQGESYEQYF
TGTGCCAGCTCACCTTACGGACAGGGAGAGTCCTACGAGCAGTACTTC
>TRBJ1-1|NA|NA|TRBV18
CASSLTDNTEAFF
TGTGCCAGCTCACTGACAGACAATACTGAAGCTTTCTTT
>TRBJ1-3|NA|TRBD1|TRBV28
CASSFQGASGNTIYF
TGTGCCAGCAGTTTCCAGGGGGCTTCTGGAAACACCATATATTTT
>TRBJ1-2|NA|NA|TRBV28
CASSLTGFHGYTF
TGTGCCAGCAGTCTCACAGGGTTTCATGGCTACACCTTC
>TRBJ2-7|NA|NA|TRBV18
CASSPGGRSYEQYF
TGTGCCAGCTCACCCGGGGGCCGTTCCTACGAGCAGTACTTC
>TRBJ1-5|NA|TRBD1|TRBV5-8
CASSLATGNRQPQHF
TGTGCCAGCAGCTTGGCGACAGGGAATCGTCAGCCCCAGCATTTT
>TRBJ1-1|NA|NA|TRBV2
CASSSRDFLTEAFF
TGTGCCAGCAGTTCCCGGGATTTTCTCACTGAAGCTTTCTTT
>TRBJ2-6|NA|TRBD2|TRBV11-2
CATNPGGALSRVLTF
TGTGCCACCAACCCGGGGGGGGCCCTATCCCGCGTCCTGACTTTC
>TRBJ1-1|few|TRBD1|TRBV28
CASRGDRRGTEAFF
TGTGCCAGCAGGGGGGACAGGCGGGGCACTGAAGCTTTCTTT
>TRBJ2-4|NA|TRBD2|TRBV13
CASSSLGTSGGKGDIQYF
TGTGCCAGCAGCTCGCTCGGGACTAGCGGGGGGAAGGGGGACATTCAGTACTTC
>TRBJ2-3|NA|TRBD1|TRBV18
CASSADRVGSDTQYF
TGTGCCAGCTCAGCTGACAGGGTAGGATCAGATACGCAGTATTTT